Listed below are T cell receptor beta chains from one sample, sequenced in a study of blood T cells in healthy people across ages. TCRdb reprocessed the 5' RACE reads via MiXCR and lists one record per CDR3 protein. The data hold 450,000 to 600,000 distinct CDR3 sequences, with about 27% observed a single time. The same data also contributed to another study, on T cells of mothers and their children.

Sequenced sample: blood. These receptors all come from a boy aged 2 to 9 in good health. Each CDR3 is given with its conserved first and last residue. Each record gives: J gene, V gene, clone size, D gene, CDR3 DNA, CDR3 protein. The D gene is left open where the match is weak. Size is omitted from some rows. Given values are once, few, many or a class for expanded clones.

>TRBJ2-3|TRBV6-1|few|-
TGTGCCAGCAGTGAAGGTCGGGTAGGCTTGGATACGCAGTATTTT
CASSEGRVGLDTQYF
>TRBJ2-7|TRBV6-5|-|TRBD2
TGTGCCAGCAGTTCACTAGCGGGAGTCCCCTACGAGCAGTACTTC
CASSSLAGVPYEQYF
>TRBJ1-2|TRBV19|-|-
TGTGCCAGTAGTATAACCAGGGAATATGGCTACACCTTC
CASSITREYGYTF
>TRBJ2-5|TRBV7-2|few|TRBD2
TGTGCCAGCAGCCCGCGCACTAGCGGGCGCCAAGAGACCCAGTACTTC
CASSPRTSGRQETQYF
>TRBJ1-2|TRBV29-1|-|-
TGCAGCGTTGAATCGGACAGAGACTATGGCTACACCTTC
CSVESDRDYGYTF
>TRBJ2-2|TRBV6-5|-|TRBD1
TGTGCCAGCAGAGAAAGACAGGGGGCAAACGGGGAGCTGTTTTTT
CASRERQGANGELFF
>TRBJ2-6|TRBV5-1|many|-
TGCGCCAGCAGCCCCGGGTCCTCTGGGGCCAACGTCCTGACTTTC
CASSPGSSGANVLTF
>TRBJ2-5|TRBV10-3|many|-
TGTGCCATCAGTGAGTCGGTGGCGCAAGAGACCCAGTACTTC
CAISESVAQETQYF
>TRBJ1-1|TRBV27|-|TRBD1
TGTGCCAGCAGTCCACGACAGGGGAGCCTGGTGAACACTGAAGCTTTCTTT
CASSPRQGSLVNTEAFF
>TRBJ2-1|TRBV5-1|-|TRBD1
TGCGCCAGCAACCAACGGGACAGGGGAAAGTACAGTGAGCAGTTCTTC
CASNQRDRGKYSEQFF
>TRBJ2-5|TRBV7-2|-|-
TGTGCCAGCAGCTTAGGGGCAGGGGTAGAGACCCAGTACTTC
CASSLGAGVETQYF
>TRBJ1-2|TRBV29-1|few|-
TGCAGCTCTTGGCGAGGGGGACATCCGATGGGGGACTATGGCTACACCTTC
CSSWRGGHPMGDYGYTF
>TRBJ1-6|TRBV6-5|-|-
TGTGCCAGCAGAAGGGACGGTGGGAATTCACCCCTCCACTTT
CASRRDGGNSPLHF
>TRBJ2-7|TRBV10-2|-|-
TGCGCCAGCAGGCACGGCGGGCGGCCACCCTACGAGCAGTACTTC
CASRHGGRPPYEQYF
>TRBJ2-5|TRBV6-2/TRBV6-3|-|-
TGTGCCAGCAGTTGGCGATTCAAGACCCAGTACTTC
CASSWRFKTQYF
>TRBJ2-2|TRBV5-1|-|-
TGCGCCAGCAGCACCGTGAACGCGAACACCGGGGAGCTGTTTTTT
CASSTVNANTGELFF
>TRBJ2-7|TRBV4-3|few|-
TGCGCCAGCAGCCAGGGACGGGACCGGAACTACGAGCAGTACTTC
CASSQGRDRNYEQYF
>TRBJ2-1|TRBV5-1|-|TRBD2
TGCGCCAGCAGCCCAGATAGCGGGGGTAACAATGAGCAGTTCTTC
CASSPDSGGNNEQFF
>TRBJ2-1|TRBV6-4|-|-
TGTGCCAGCAGTGACAGGAGGGGCAATGAGCAGTTCTTC
CASSDRRGNEQFF
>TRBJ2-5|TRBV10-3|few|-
TGTGCCATCAGGGGGGGCGGGGAAGAGACCCAGTACTTC
CAIRGGGEETQYF
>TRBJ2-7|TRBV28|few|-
TGTGCCAGCAGTTCCCCTCGGGGAGGCTCCTACGAGCAGTACTTC
CASSSPRGGSYEQYF
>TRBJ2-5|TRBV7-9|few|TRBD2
TGTGCCAGCAGCTTAGCCCCGGGGGGGCAAGAGACCCAGTACTTC
CASSLAPGGQETQYF
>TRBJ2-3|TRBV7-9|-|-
TGTGCCAGCAGACCCCTAGGAGATAGCACAGATACGCAGTATTTT
CASRPLGDSTDTQYF
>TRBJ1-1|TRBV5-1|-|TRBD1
TGCGCCAGCAGCTTGCACAGGGGCGAATGGCCTGAAGCTTTCTTT
CASSLHRGEWPEAFF
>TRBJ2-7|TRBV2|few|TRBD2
TGTGCCAGCAGGATATCTAGCGGGAGGGGATACGAGCAGTACTTC
CASRISSGRGYEQYF
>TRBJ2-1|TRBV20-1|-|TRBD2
TGCAGTGCTAGAGACCCAACTAGCGGGGAGTACAATGAGCAGTTCTTC
CSARDPTSGEYNEQFF
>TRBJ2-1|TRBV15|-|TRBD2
TGTGCCACCGCCACTAGCGGCAAATACAATGAGCAGTTCTTC
CATATSGKYNEQFF
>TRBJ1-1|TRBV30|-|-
TGTGCCTGGAGTGTCCTGGAGAGATACAGCACTGAAGCTTTCTTT
CAWSVLERYSTEAFF
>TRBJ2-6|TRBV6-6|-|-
TGTGCCAGCAGGGCCCAATCGGGCTCTGGGGCCAACGTCCTGACTTTC
CASRAQSGSGANVLTF
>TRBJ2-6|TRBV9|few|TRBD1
TGTGCCAGCAGCGTAGTGGTGGACAGGGACCCCTCTGGGGCCAACGTCCTGACTTTC
CASSVVVDRDPSGANVLTF
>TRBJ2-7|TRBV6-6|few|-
TGTGCCAGCAGTTACTCGGGAGGAGAATACGAGCAGTACTTC
CASSYSGGEYEQYF